This passage covers 17 T cell receptor beta chains from one sample sequenced in a study of T cell responses to AZD1222 COVID-19 vaccine. Only in-frame clones appear in the TCRdb table, and some are missing; sequencing was by immunoSEQ multiplex PCR. Of around 78,000 clones in the sample, roughly 88% are singletons; the top ten hold 5%. Material: peripheral blood, obtained on day 0 of MenACWY control vaccination. Receptors were obtained from an adult in good health.

The chain links TRBV10-3 to TRBJ2-2, with D possibly TRBD1 on 5 matching bases. The germline CDR1 and CDR2 sequences are ENHRY and SYGVKD. With 10 bases removed from V and 3 bases from J, the gap between germline ends came to 9 bases. CDR3 size: 12 residues. The CDR3 DNA reads TGTGCCACAGGGAAACACACCGGGGAGCTGTTTTTT. Translated, it gives CATGKHTGELFF.

This rearrangement joins TRBV5-4 to TRBJ2-1, with 7 bases aligning to TRBD1. The germline CDR1 and CDR2 sequences are SGHNT and YYREEE (reference sequence). V shed 4 bases, J shed 3 bases, and the junction held 7 bases outside the gene matches. This CDR3 has 15 residues. The CDR3 nucleotides read TGTGCCAGCAGCCGACAGGGTGAGGTCTACAATGAGCAGTTCTTC. This encodes CASSRQGEVYNEQFF.

The chain combines TRBV7-8 with TRBJ1-5; a possible D gene is TRBD1 (6 bases). There are 17 residues in the CDR3. Germline assignment: CDR1 SGHVS and CDR2 FQNEAQ. Trimming stripped 5 bases from V and 2 bases from J, with 19 bases between. As DNA, the CDR3 is TGTGCCAGCAGCGCGACCCAGGGGATCTACGGCAATCAGCCCCAGCATTTT. This encodes CASSATQGIYGNQPQHF.

The chain recombines TRBV6-1 with TRBJ1-2; D gene unclear. V lost 1 base, J lost 8 bases, and 11 bases lay in between. Looked up from germline, CDR1 is MNHNS and CDR2 is SASEGT. This CDR3 comprises 13 residues. The CDR3 is CASSEVNLGGYTF. DNA for the CDR3: TGTGCCAGCAGTGAAGTCAATCTTGGGGGCTACACCTTC.

V and J are TRBV6-5 and TRBJ2-3, with D possibly called TRBD1 or TRBD2 (5 bases each). Looked up from germline, CDR1 is MNHEY and CDR2 is SVGAGI. V was trimmed by 7 bases and J by 1 base, leaving 12 bases between them. The CDR3 consists of 14 residues. This CDR3 is CASTSGLRTDTQYF. The CDR3 DNA reads TGTGCCAGCACCTCGGGGCTCCGCACAGATACGCAGTATTTT.

The chain employs TRBV11-3 and TRBJ1-1; no definite D call. Germline V gene data show CDR1 as SGHNT and CDR2 as YENEEA. This CDR3 comprises 11 residues. The germline V and J ends were trimmed by 3 bases and 6 bases, with 5 bases remaining between them. This CDR3 is CASSLRAEAFF. CDR3 coding DNA: TGTGCCAGCAGCTTGCGGGCTGAAGCTTTCTTT.

V and J are TRBV7-9 and TRBJ1-1; D is uncertain. V lost 1 base, J lost 6 bases, and 9 bases lay in between. Germline V gene sequence: CDR1 SEHNR, CDR2 FQNEAQ (reference sequence). The CDR3 extends over 13 amino acids. Here the CDR3 reads CASSLGIGPEAFF. The CDR3, as DNA: TGTGCCAGCAGCTTAGGTATCGGTCCTGAAGCTTTCTTT.

This rearrangement joins TRBV19 to TRBJ2-2; 7 bases agree with TRBD2. The V gene end was trimmed by 4 bases and the J gene end by 0 bases; junction bases not matched to a gene: 5. The CDR3 is made up of 16 amino acids. CDR1 and CDR2 (germline): LNHDA, SQIVND (reference sequence). Written as DNA, the CDR3 is TGTGCCAGTAGTACCCGGGACTACCCGAACACCGGGGAGCTGTTTTTT. As protein: CASSTRDYPNTGELFF.

The CDR3 coding sequence is TGTGCCAGCAGCTCACAGAAGAGCTCTGGAAACACCATATATTTT. As protein: CASSSQKSSGNTIYF. The chain is built from TRBV7-9 and TRBJ1-3, with unresolved D. The CDR3 loop spans 15 amino acids. The V end was cut by 4 bases, the J end by 0 bases, with 10 bases between. Germline loops: CDR1 SEHNR, CDR2 FQNEAQ (reference sequence).

The V gene is TRBV5-1, the J gene TRBJ1-1; D is unclear. The germline CDR1 and CDR2 sequences are SGHRS and YFSETQ. V was cut by 1 base and J by 0 bases, with 10 bases left in between. CDR3 size: 15 residues. The CDR3 region is CASSLTSSLNTEAFF. CDR3 bases: TGCGCCAGCAGCTTGACGAGCAGTCTGAACACTGAAGCTTTCTTT.

The chain is built from TRBV4-3 and TRBJ1-6, with D hard to call. This CDR3 comprises 17 residues. CDR1 is LGHNA, CDR2 YSLEER, per germline. Trimming pared 0 bases from V and 0 bases from J, leaving 9 bases between. For the CDR3, the DNA is TGCGCCAGCAGCCAAGATGCGTCCAGCTCCTATAATTCACCCCTCCACTTT. Amino acid sequence: CASSQDASSSYNSPLHF.

The CDR3 DNA reads as TGCGCCAGCAGCCCCGGACCGCGAGCAACAGATACGCAGTATTTT. Residues: CASSPGPRATDTQYF. The V call is TRBV5-1, the J call TRBJ2-3; no firm D call. The CDR3 sequence is 15 residues long. Germline CDR1 and CDR2: SGHRS and YFSETQ. Trimming stripped 4 bases from V and 3 bases from J, with 15 bases between.

The table lists this clone with a few counts. The chain carries TRBV3-1 (or the pseudogene TRBV3-2) and TRBJ2-7; D might be TRBD1 or TRBD2, each matching 6 bases. The germline V gene has CDR1 LGHDT and CDR2 YNNKEL (reference sequence). The CDR3 covers 14 residues. The V end lost 4 bases, the J end lost 4 bases, and 14 bases lay between the germline ends. The CDR3 region has the DNA TGTGCCAGCAGCCCCCTAGGGGGGCGGTACGAGCAGTACTTC. Its protein product is CASSPLGGRYEQYF.

V usage is TRBV11-3 and J usage is TRBJ2-5, with 7 bases aligning to TRBD1. This CDR3 region has 13 residues. V trimming: 5 bases; J trimming: 7 bases; junction bases outside the gene matches: 7. Per germline, CDR1 SGHNT and CDR2 YENEEA. The CDR3 nucleotides read TGTGCCAGCAGCACCGGGACAGTCGGGACCCAGTACTTC. It is translated as CASSTGTVGTQYF.

This chain links TRBV6-2 or TRBV6-3 with TRBJ1-2; tentatively, D is TRBD1 (5 bases). Looked up from germline, CDR1 is MNHEY and CDR2 is SVGEGT. This CDR3 contains 16 residues. Trimming took off 3 bases at V and 2 bases at J, with 16 bases between the two ends. The CDR3 sequence is CASSYPEARANYGYTF. As DNA, the CDR3 is TGTGCCAGCAGTTATCCCGAAGCCAGGGCGAACTATGGCTACACCTTC.

This clone was counted a single time. V usage is TRBV9 and J usage is TRBJ2-5, with D perhaps being TRBD1 or TRBD2 (5 bases each). Germline V lookup: CDR1 SGDLS, CDR2 YYNGEE. V shed 0 bases and J shed 5 bases, with 20 bases lying between them. The CDR3 has 17 residues. The CDR3 reads CASSVAAAGRVGETQYF. CDR3 sequence (DNA): TGTGCCAGCAGCGTAGCAGCAGCAGGGAGAGTAGGGGAGACCCAGTACTTC.

The V gene is TRBV5-6, the J gene TRBJ1-5; D is unresolved. From germline, CDR1 is SGHDT and CDR2 YYEEEE. CDR3 size: 12 residues. The V and J ends lost 0 bases and 5 bases respectively, with 3 bases between them. The DNA for the CDR3 is TGTGCCAGCAGCTTGGGTGATCAGCCCCAGCATTTT. It specifies CASSLGDQPQHF.